The rows below give T cell receptor beta chains drawn from one sample of a study of blood T cell repertoires in COVID-19. Sequencing used immunoSEQ multiplex PCR; TCRdb keeps in-frame clones, though not all of them. The sample includes about 81,000 clones, more than 80% seen only once; the top ten take about 12%. Sequences were obtained from peripheral blood. These receptors all stem from a human donor in a cohort sampled during active COVID-19. The conserved cysteine and the conserved F or W are not part of the CDR3 here. The order of the fields is V gene, J gene, CDR3 protein.

v_gene: TRBV27
j_gene: TRBJ2-2
CDR3aa: ASSSQGAVNTGELF

v_gene: TRBV19
j_gene: TRBJ2-1
CDR3aa: ASSLQGEFRDEQF

v_gene: TRBV4-1
j_gene: TRBJ2-7
CDR3aa: ASSHAGTGTYEQY

v_gene: TRBV7-2
j_gene: TRBJ1-2
CDR3aa: ASSSDRGQPMGYGYT

v_gene: TRBV6-5
j_gene: TRBJ1-6
CDR3aa: ASSYELQNNSPLH

v_gene: TRBV10-3
j_gene: TRBJ1-6
CDR3aa: AITPTGLNSPLH

v_gene: TRBV5-1
j_gene: TRBJ1-4
CDR3aa: ASSSDSQNEKLF

v_gene: TRBV7-6
j_gene: TRBJ2-7
CDR3aa: ASSLAGRGVYEQY

v_gene: TRBV5-4
j_gene: TRBJ2-5
CDR3aa: ASSLTQQETQY

v_gene: TRBV6-5
j_gene: TRBJ2-1
CDR3aa: ASSSPDNEQF

v_gene: TRBV11-2
j_gene: TRBJ2-7
CDR3aa: ASSLDRGVTGYEQY

v_gene: TRBV30
j_gene: TRBJ2-2
CDR3aa: AWSRDSRTGELF

v_gene: TRBV24-1
j_gene: TRBJ2-2
CDR3aa: ATRGFGTGELF

v_gene: TRBV7-2
j_gene: TRBJ1-1
CDR3aa: ASSRRLRDTEAF

v_gene: TRBV15
j_gene: TRBJ1-4
CDR3aa: ATSRDSGVITNEKLF

v_gene: TRBV7-7
j_gene: TRBJ2-2
CDR3aa: ASSSAVATGELF

v_gene: TRBV7-2
j_gene: TRBJ2-7
CDR3aa: ASSWITVPFAEQY

v_gene: TRBV5-1
j_gene: TRBJ2-1
CDR3aa: ASSFSSGGTYNEQF

v_gene: TRBV3-1/TRBV3-2
j_gene: TRBJ2-1
CDR3aa: ASSQGGLAGGLVYNEQF

v_gene: TRBV12-5
j_gene: TRBJ2-1
CDR3aa: ASGLGGGPRYNEQF

v_gene: TRBV7-3
j_gene: TRBJ2-7
CDR3aa: ASSPRPSTPYEQY

v_gene: TRBV5-1
j_gene: TRBJ2-5
CDR3aa: ASSLKAGGGETQY

v_gene: TRBV6-6
j_gene: TRBJ2-3
CDR3aa: ASSYRGSGQY

v_gene: TRBV7-9
j_gene: TRBJ2-1
CDR3aa: ASSPRTTELWNEQF

v_gene: TRBV20-1
j_gene: TRBJ1-2
CDR3aa: SASQGPEQS

v_gene: TRBV30
j_gene: TRBJ2-1
CDR3aa: AWWRDREGYNEQF

v_gene: TRBV18
j_gene: TRBJ2-5
CDR3aa: ASSAASGGLQETQY

v_gene: TRBV25-1
j_gene: TRBJ1-1
CDR3aa: ASSEGRYTEAF

v_gene: TRBV27
j_gene: TRBJ1-1
CDR3aa: ASSFGQGFSEAF

v_gene: TRBV5-1
j_gene: TRBJ2-7
CDR3aa: ASSSGQTFGEQY

v_gene: TRBV6-5
j_gene: TRBJ1-2
CDR3aa: ASSPGTGDGYT

v_gene: TRBV18
j_gene: TRBJ2-7
CDR3aa: ASSPRQGGYEQY

v_gene: TRBV5-1
j_gene: TRBJ2-3
CDR3aa: ASSSGGGGTTDTQY

v_gene: TRBV20-1
j_gene: TRBJ1-1
CDR3aa: SASTRGTEAF

v_gene: TRBV5-1
j_gene: TRBJ2-3
CDR3aa: ASSASGGGDTQY

v_gene: TRBV15
j_gene: TRBJ2-1
CDR3aa: ATSRVRGSSYNEQF

v_gene: TRBV3-1/TRBV3-2
j_gene: TRBJ2-3
CDR3aa: ASSQGGLPLDTQY

v_gene: TRBV15
j_gene: TRBJ1-1
CDR3aa: ATNTGLDTEAF

v_gene: TRBV18
j_gene: TRBJ1-4
CDR3aa: ASSPPDRGKLF

v_gene: TRBV6-6
j_gene: TRBJ1-5
CDR3aa: ASSYRGDGLKAQH

v_gene: TRBV28
j_gene: TRBJ1-6
CDR3aa: ASTLPRGPLH

v_gene: TRBV24-1
j_gene: TRBJ2-2
CDR3aa: ATSDPNARNTGELF

v_gene: TRBV6-5
j_gene: TRBJ2-5
CDR3aa: ASYVGSGTQY

v_gene: TRBV19
j_gene: TRBJ2-6
CDR3aa: ARDTASGANVLT

v_gene: TRBV5-6
j_gene: TRBJ2-2
CDR3aa: ASSFGTGGTGELF